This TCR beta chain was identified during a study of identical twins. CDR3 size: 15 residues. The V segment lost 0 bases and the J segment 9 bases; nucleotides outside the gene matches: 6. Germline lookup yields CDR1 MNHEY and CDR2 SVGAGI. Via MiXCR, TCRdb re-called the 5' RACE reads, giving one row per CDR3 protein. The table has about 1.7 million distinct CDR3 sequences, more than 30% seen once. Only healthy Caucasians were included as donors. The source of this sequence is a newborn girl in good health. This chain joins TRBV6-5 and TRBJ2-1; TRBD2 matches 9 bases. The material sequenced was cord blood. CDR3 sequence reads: CASSYSAGGRGEQFF. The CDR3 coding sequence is TGTGCCAGCAGTTACTCAGCGGGAGGAAGGGGTGAGCAGTTCTTC.